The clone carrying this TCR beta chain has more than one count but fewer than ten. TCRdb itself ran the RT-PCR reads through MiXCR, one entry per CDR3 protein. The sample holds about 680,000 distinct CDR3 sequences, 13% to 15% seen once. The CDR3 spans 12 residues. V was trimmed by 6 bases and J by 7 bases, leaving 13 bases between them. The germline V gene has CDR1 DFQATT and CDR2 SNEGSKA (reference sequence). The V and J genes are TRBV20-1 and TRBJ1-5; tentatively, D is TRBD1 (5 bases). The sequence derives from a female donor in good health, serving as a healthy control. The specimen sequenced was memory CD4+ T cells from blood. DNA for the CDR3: TGCAGTGCCGTTGCTGGGGACCAGCCCCAGCATTTT. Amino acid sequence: CSAVAGDQPQHF.